The 21 T cell receptor beta chains below come from one sample, sequenced in a study of PD-1 blockade in classical Hodgkin lymphoma. The method was immunoSEQ multiplex PCR; TCRdb's version includes in-frame clones alone and lacks a portion of them. Of 15,000 or so clones in the sample, roughly nine tenths were seen once. Time point in this sample: newly diagnosed, previously untreated cHL patient sample. Researchers pulled CD8+ T cells out of thawed PBMCs using magnetic negative selection. The sequenced sample was CD8+ T cells from blood. The origin of the receptors is a human donor with classical Hodgkin lymphoma.

This clone was counted a few times. The CDR3 DNA reads TGTGCCAGCGCCCCGGGGCCAGAGACCCAGTACTTC. Encoded protein: CASAPGPETQYF. This chain uses TRBV14 with TRBJ2-5; D might be TRBD1 or TRBD2, each matching 5 bases. Germline CDR1 reads SGHDN; CDR2 reads FVKESK. V dropped 8 bases and J dropped 4 bases, with 11 bases sitting between them. CDR3 length: 12 residues.

The chain links TRBV29-1 to TRBJ2-2; D gene ambiguous. The CDR3 runs 12 residues. Germline CDR1 reads SQVTM; CDR2 reads ANQGSEA. Trimming shortened V by 6 bases and J by 3 bases, and 8 bases separated the two germline ends. CDR3 in DNA: TGCAGCGTCGGGCCCTACACCGGGGAGCTGTTTTTT. This translates into CSVGPYTGELFF.

The chain employs TRBV19 and TRBJ1-2; no firm D call. The CDR3 has 14 residues. Trimming took 3 bases from V and 3 from J, leaving 11 bases between them. Germline V lookup: CDR1 LNHDA, CDR2 SQIVND (reference sequence). For the CDR3, the DNA is TGTGCCAGTAGTATCGGCCCCGGGGACTATGGCTACACCTTC. Protein product: CASSIGPGDYGYTF.

The chain recombines TRBV5-1 with TRBJ1-1; 11 bases line up with TRBD1. The V segment lost 4 bases and the J segment 4 bases; nucleotides outside the gene matches: 6. Germline values: CDR1 SGHRS, CDR2 YFSETQ. This CDR3 region has 15 residues. The DNA of the CDR3 is TGCGCCAGCAGCCCGGGACAGGGGGGCAGCACTGAAGCTTTCTTT. Its protein product is CASSPGQGGSTEAFF.

This clone has more than one count but fewer than ten. This chain joins TRBV7-8 and TRBJ1-5, with TRBD1 as a possible D gene (5 bases). Germline V CDR1 and CDR2: SGHVS, FQNEAQ. V was clipped by 1 base and J by 6 bases, with 7 bases between them. The CDR3 totals 13 residues. CDR3 protein: CASSLERGQPQHF. The CDR3 DNA reads as TGTGCCAGCAGCTTAGAAAGGGGTCAGCCCCAGCATTTT.

The chain's CDR3 is CATNRQGDDYEQYF. The CDR3 region has the DNA TGTGCCACAAACCGACAAGGGGACGACTACGAGCAGTACTTC. V is TRBV28 and J is TRBJ2-7; D possibly matches TRBD1 or TRBD2 (5 bases each). The CDR3 consists of 14 residues. With 10 bases removed from V and 3 bases from J, the gap between germline ends came to 19 bases. Germline values: CDR1 MDHEN, CDR2 SYDVKM.

This clone appeared a single time. V gene TRBV20-1 combines with J gene TRBJ2-7, with D unresolved. Trimming stripped 2 bases from V and 3 bases from J, with 5 bases between. The germline gives CDR1 DFQATT, CDR2 SNEGSKA (reference sequence). There are 11 residues in the CDR3. The CDR3 DNA follows: TGCAGTGCTAGATCCGACTACGAGCAGTACTTC. Its translation: CSARSDYEQYF.

The rearrangement uses TRBV27 and TRBJ2-1; D gene ambiguous. CDR1 is MNHEY, CDR2 SMNVEV, per germline (reference sequence). Trimming took 3 bases from V and 5 from J, leaving 11 bases between them. This CDR3 is 14 amino acids long. The chain's CDR3 is CASSFGRMDNEQFF. CDR3 DNA: TGTGCCAGCAGTTTTGGCCGTATGGACAATGAGCAGTTCTTC.

This clone was counted a few times. V gene TRBV6-1 combines with J gene TRBJ2-2; 8 bases agree with TRBD1. Germline assignment: CDR1 MNHNS and CDR2 SASEGT. Trimming removed 7 bases from V and 1 base from J; junction bases left unmatched: 5. The CDR3 contains 15 residues. As DNA, the CDR3 is TGTGCCAGCAAGAGTGGGACAGGGAACACCGGGGAGCTGTTTTTT. Protein sequence: CASKSGTGNTGELFF.

The chain combines TRBV27 with TRBJ2-2; maybe TRBD2 (6 bases). The germline V and J ends were trimmed by 1 base and 6 bases, with 15 bases remaining between them. The CDR3 contains 16 residues. Germline V CDR1 and CDR2: MNHEY, SMNVEV (reference sequence). CDR3 bases: TGTGCCAGCAGTTTATTTAGCTCTGGAGGGTCCGGGGAGCTGTTTTTT. Translated: CASSLFSSGGSGELFF.

This clone occurred once. The chain couples TRBV5-6 to TRBJ1-3, with unresolved D. CDR3 length: 14 residues. V was clipped by 0 bases and J by 0 bases, with 4 bases between them. Germline lookup yields CDR1 SGHDT and CDR2 YYEEEE. The CDR3 DNA is TGTGCCAGCAGCTTGGGGGGCTCTGGAAACACCATATATTTT. Translated, it gives CASSLGGSGNTIYF.

This sequence joins TRBV9 and TRBJ2-2; TRBD2 aligns across 9 bases. With V trimmed by 4 bases and J by 13 bases, 5 bases remained unmatched. The germline gives CDR1 SGDLS, CDR2 YYNGEE. This CDR3 spans 12 amino acids. For the CDR3, the DNA is TGTGCCAGCAGCACCAGCGGGGGGACGCTGTTTTTT. Its translation is CASSTSGGTLFF.

The CDR3 DNA follows: TGTGCCAGCAGCGCCCTACAGGGAGTCGCTGAAGCTTTCTTT. Residues: CASSALQGVAEAFF. The chain has TRBV5-8 and TRBJ1-1, with a tentative D call TRBD1 (6 bases). V gave up 4 bases and J gave up 6 bases, with 16 bases separating them. CDR1 and CDR2 (germline): SGHTS, YDEGEE. The CDR3 totals 14 residues.

The rearrangement joins TRBV7-2 to TRBJ2-3, with D possibly called TRBD1 or TRBD2 (5 bases each). Trimming left V 1 base short and J 4 bases short, with 12 bases between. The germline gives CDR1 SGHTA, CDR2 FQGNSA. The CDR3 is 15 amino acids. The CDR3 DNA sequence: TGTGCCAGCAGCTTAGTAAATCAGGGAGCAGATACGCAGTATTTT. It is translated as CASSLVNQGADTQYF.

The V and J genes are TRBV19 and TRBJ2-1; no firm D call. V lost 2 bases and J lost 8, with 22 bases in between. Germline-derived CDR1 and CDR2 are LNHDA and SQIVND (reference sequence). This CDR3 comprises 17 residues. The CDR3 reads CASSIFLIGVNEDEQFF. CDR3 DNA: TGTGCCAGTAGTATATTCTTGATTGGCGTTAACGAGGATGAGCAGTTCTTC.

This clone came up once. The V call is TRBV10-3, the J call TRBJ2-3, with a possible D match to TRBD1 (6 bases). The germline V and J ends were trimmed by 6 bases and 3 bases, with 13 bases remaining between them. Germline V gene lookup returns CDR1 ENHRY and CDR2 SYGVKD. CDR3 length: 14 residues. CDR3 bases: TGTGCCATCAGGGGTCACAGGGAAACAGATACGCAGTATTTT. It is translated as CAIRGHRETDTQYF.

The CDR3 nucleotides are TGCAGCGTTGATGTAGGGGCAGGGGCGGACCCGGAGCTGTTTTTT. Protein: CSVDVGAGADPELFF. The V and J genes are TRBV29-1 and TRBJ2-2; weak D call: TRBD1 (6 bases). The CDR3 loop spans 15 amino acids. Germline V CDR1 and CDR2: SQVTM, ANQGSEA. V lost 3 bases and J 10 bases, leaving 21 bases between the germline ends.

This chain links TRBV6-6 with TRBJ2-2; the D gene is possibly TRBD1 (6 bases). The V gene lost 9 bases and the J gene lost 3 bases, with 20 bases spanning the gap. The CDR3 runs to 16 residues. CDR1 is MNHNY, CDR2 SVGAGI, per germline (reference sequence). The CDR3: CASLFSLDRYTGELFF. The DNA of the CDR3 is TGTGCCAGTCTTTTTTCCCTCGACAGGTACACCGGGGAGCTGTTTTTT.

The rearrangement uses TRBV9 and TRBJ2-1; TRBD2 matches 7 bases. Trimming removed 3 bases from V and 3 bases from J; junction bases left unmatched: 3. The CDR3 loop spans 14 amino acids. From germline, CDR1 is SGDLS and CDR2 YYNGEE. Written as DNA, the CDR3 is TGTGCCAGCAGCGCCCCGGGAGGCTACAATGAGCAGTTCTTC. The encoded protein is CASSAPGGYNEQFF.

The chain couples TRBV6-1 to TRBJ2-1, with 8 positions matching TRBD2. CDR1 and CDR2 (germline): MNHNS, SASEGT. The CDR3 totals 14 residues. J lost 2 bases, V lost 6 bases, and 3 bases had no gene match. The CDR3 sequence: CASSTSGAYNEQFF. In nucleotides, the CDR3 is TGTGCCAGCAGCACTAGCGGAGCCTACAATGAGCAGTTCTTC.

CDR3 coding DNA: TGTGCCAGCAGTTCAGGGGGTCGCTCCTACAATGAGCAGTTCTTC. Translation: CASSSGGRSYNEQFF. This chain joins TRBV27 and TRBJ2-1; 7 bases fit TRBD1. CDR3 size: 15 residues. Germline values: CDR1 MNHEY, CDR2 SMNVEV (reference sequence). V gave up 4 bases and J gave up 0 bases; unmatched junction bases: 3.